This TCR beta chain appears in the sequencing data of a study of radiotherapy plus CTLA-4 blockade in lung cancer. Study-level points and caveats: Radiotherapy was combined with ipilimumab, and tumor-derived TCR clones then expanded in blood. The authors reported that early blood T cell clone dynamics, with interferon-beta, best predicted response.

Repertoires were generated with immunoSEQ multiplex PCR, while TCRdb's copy carries only in-frame clones and drops some. The data contain approximately 85,000 clones, about 86% of them singletons. About this clone itself: What it recognizes is unknown.

The germline CDR1 and CDR2 sequences are SGHTA and FQGTGA. CDR3 size: 14 residues. The V and J ends lost 3 bases and 6 bases respectively, with 12 bases between them. This receptor was obtained from a human donor with non-small cell lung cancer who had a partial response to radiotherapy plus ipilimumab. The source material was peripheral blood, sampled from a patient treated with radiotherapy plus ipilimumab. The V gene is TRBV7-3, the J gene TRBJ2-1, with D possibly being TRBD1 (6 bases). The CDR3 spells CASSFPGAGNEQFF. The CDR3 DNA reads TGTGCCAGCAGCTTCCCAGGGGCGGGCAATGAGCAGTTCTTC.